This T cell receptor (beta chain) derives from a study of blood T cell repertoires in COVID-19. For the study at large: COVID-19 samples, acute and convalescent, were from the United States, Italy and Spain. Nucleic acid was either cDNA or gDNA, and it came from T cells, B-cell-depleted T cells, or PBMCs.

The CDR3 contains 14 residues. Germline-derived CDR1 and CDR2 are MNHEY and SVGEGT. Trimming took 4 bases from V and 5 from J, leaving 11 bases between them. In the original workflow: By means of reference gene primer amplification, nucleated cell counts were estimated. Repertoires were generated with immunoSEQ multiplex PCR, while TCRdb's copy carries only in-frame clones and drops some. V, J and clone size are those of that table, while D and trimming were read from the DNA. The sample records about 230,000 clones, about 83% being singletons. This rearrangement joins TRBV6-2 or TRBV6-3 to TRBJ2-2; D call uncertain. The clonotype was recovered from a woman between 50 and 59 years old with acute or convalescent COVID-19. Sequencing used peripheral blood. The DNA for the CDR3 is TGTGCCAGCAGTTTTTTGATTACAACCGGGGAGCTGTTTTTT. The encoded protein is CASSFLITTGELFF.